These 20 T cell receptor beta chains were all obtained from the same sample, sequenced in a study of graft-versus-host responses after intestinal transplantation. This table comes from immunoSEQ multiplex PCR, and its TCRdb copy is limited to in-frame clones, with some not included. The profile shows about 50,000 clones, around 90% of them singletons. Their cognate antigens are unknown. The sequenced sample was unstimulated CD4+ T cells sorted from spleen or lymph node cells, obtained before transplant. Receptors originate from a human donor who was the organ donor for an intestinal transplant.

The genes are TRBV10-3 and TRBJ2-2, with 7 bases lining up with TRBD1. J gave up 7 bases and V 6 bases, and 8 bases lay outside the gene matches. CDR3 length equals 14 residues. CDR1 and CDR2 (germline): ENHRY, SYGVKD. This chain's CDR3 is CAIRVDRDGGELFF. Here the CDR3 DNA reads TGTGCCATCAGAGTAGACAGGGACGGCGGGGAGCTGTTTTTT.

CDR3 DNA sequence: TGTGCCAGTAGTATCGGAGACTATGAGCAGTTCTTC. This translates into CASSIGDYEQFF. This sequence joins TRBV19 and TRBJ2-1; D ambiguous. Trimming left V 3 bases short and J 8 bases short, with 8 bases between. This CDR3 is 12 amino acids long. Germline-derived CDR1 and CDR2 are LNHDA and SQIVND (reference sequence).

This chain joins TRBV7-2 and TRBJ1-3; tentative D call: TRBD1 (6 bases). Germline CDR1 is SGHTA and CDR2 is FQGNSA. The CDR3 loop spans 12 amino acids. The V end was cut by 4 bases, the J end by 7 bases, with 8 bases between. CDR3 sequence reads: CASSSQGNTIYF. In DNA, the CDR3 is TGTGCCAGCAGCTCACAGGGTAACACCATATATTTT.

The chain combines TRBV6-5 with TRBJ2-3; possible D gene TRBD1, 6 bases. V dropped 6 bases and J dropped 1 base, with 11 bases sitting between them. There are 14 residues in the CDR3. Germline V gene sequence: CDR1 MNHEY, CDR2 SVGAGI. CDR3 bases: TGTGCCAGCAGAGACCCAGGGGGCACAGATACGCAGTATTTT. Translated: CASRDPGGTDTQYF.

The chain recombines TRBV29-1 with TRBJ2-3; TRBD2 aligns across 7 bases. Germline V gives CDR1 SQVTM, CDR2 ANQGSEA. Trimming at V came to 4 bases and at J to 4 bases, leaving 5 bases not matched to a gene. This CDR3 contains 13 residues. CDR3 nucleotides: TGCAGCGTTGCCCGGCTAGCGGCAGATACGCAGTATTTT. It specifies CSVARLAADTQYF.

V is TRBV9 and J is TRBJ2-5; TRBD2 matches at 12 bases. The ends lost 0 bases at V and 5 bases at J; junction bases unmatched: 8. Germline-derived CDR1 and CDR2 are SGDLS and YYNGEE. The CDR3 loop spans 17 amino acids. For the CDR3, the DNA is TGTGCCAGCAGCGTAGGACTAGCGGGAGCGCAGGGGGAGACCCAGTACTTC. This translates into CASSVGLAGAQGETQYF.

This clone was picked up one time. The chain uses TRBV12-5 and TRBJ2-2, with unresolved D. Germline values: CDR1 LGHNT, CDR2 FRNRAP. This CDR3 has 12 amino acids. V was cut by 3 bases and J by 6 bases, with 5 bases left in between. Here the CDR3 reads CASGLGAGELFF. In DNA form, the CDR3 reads TGTGCTAGTGGTTTAGGCGCCGGGGAGCTGTTTTTT.

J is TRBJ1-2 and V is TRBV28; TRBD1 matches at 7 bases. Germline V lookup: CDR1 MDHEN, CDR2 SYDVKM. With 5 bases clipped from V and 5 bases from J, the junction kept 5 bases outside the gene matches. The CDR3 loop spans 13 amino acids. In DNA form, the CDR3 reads TGTGCCAGCAGTCTACAGGGGACTTATGGCTACACCTTC. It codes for CASSLQGTYGYTF.

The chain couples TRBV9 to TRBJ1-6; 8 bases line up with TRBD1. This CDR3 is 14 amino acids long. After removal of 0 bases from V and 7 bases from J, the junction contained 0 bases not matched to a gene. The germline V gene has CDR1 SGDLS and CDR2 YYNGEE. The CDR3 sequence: CASSVGQGNSPLHF. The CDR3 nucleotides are TGTGCCAGCAGCGTAGGACAGGGGAATTCACCCCTCCACTTT.

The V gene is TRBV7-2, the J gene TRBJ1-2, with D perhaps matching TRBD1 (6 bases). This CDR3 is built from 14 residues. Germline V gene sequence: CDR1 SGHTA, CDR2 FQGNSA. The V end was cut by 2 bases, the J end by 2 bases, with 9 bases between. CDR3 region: CASSLMGQNYGYTF. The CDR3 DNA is TGTGCCAGCAGCTTAATGGGACAAAACTATGGCTACACCTTC.

The CDR3 here is CASSREEGAEAFF. The CDR3 DNA is TGTGCCAGCTCAAGGGAAGAGGGGGCTGAAGCTTTCTTT. V usage is TRBV18 and J usage is TRBJ1-1; D may be TRBD1 (6 bases). Trimming cost V 5 bases and J 6 bases, with 13 bases left between them. Germline-derived CDR1 and CDR2 are KGHSH and LQKENI. The CDR3 runs 13 residues.

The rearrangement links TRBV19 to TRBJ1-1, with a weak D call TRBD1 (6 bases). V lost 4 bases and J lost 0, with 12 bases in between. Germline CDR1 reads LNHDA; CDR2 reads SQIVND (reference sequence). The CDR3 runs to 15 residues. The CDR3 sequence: CASSTRTALNTEAFF. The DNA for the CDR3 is TGTGCCAGTAGTACAAGGACAGCCCTGAACACTGAAGCTTTCTTT. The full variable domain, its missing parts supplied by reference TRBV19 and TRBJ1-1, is DGGITQSPKYLFRKEGQNVTLSCEQNLNHDAMYWYRQDPGQGLRLIYYSQIVNDFQKGDIAEGYSVSREKKESFPLTVTSAQKNPTAFYLCASSTRTALNTEAFFGQGTRLTVV.

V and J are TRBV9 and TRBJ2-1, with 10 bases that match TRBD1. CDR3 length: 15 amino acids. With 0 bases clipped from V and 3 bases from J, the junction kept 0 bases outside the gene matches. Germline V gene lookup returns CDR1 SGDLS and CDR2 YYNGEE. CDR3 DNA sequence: TGTGCCAGCAGCGTAGGGACAGGGGGCTACAATGAGCAGTTCTTC. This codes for CASSVGTGGYNEQFF.

The CDR3: CASSSSGNYNEQFF. CDR3 sequence (DNA): TGTGCCAGCAGCTCTAGCGGGAACTACAATGAGCAGTTCTTC. The chain has TRBV11-3 and TRBJ2-1; TRBD2 aligns across 9 bases. The germline gives CDR1 SGHNT, CDR2 YENEEA. This CDR3 comprises 14 residues. Trimming took 4 bases from V and 3 from J; bases not matched to a gene: 1.

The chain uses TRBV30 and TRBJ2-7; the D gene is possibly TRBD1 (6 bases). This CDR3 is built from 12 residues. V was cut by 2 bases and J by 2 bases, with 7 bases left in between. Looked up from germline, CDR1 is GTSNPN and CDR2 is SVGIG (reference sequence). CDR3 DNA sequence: TGTGCCTGGAGTTCAGGGGCCTACGAGCAGTACTTC. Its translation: CAWSSGAYEQYF.

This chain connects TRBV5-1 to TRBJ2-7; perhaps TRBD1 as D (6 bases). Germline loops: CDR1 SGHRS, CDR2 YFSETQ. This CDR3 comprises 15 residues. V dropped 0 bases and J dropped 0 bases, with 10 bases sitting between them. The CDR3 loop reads CASSLVQGASYEQYF. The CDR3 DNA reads TGCGCCAGCAGCTTGGTACAGGGCGCCTCCTACGAGCAGTACTTC.

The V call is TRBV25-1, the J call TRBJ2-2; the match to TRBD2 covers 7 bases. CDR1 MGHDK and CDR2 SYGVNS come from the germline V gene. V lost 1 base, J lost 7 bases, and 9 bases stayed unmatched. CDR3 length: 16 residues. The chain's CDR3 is CASSELSAGVVGELFF. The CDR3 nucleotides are TGTGCCAGCAGTGAATTGAGCGCGGGGGTGGTCGGGGAGCTGTTTTTT.

The CDR3 coding sequence is TGTGCCAGCAGTGATAGGAGAGGGAACACTGAAGCTTTCTTT. Protein sequence: CASSDRRGNTEAFF. The V call is TRBV6-1, the J call TRBJ1-1; D gene uncertain. V was shortened by 3 bases and J by 1 base, with 9 bases between the two germline ends. Germline CDR1 and CDR2: MNHNS and SASEGT. The CDR3 extends over 14 amino acids.

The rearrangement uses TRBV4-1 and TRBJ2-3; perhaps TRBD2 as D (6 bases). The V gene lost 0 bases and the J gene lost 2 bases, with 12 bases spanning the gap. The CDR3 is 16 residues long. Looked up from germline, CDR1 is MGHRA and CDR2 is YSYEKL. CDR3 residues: CASSQDTGLFTDTQYF. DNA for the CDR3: TGCGCCAGCAGCCAAGATACGGGACTCTTCACAGATACGCAGTATTTT.

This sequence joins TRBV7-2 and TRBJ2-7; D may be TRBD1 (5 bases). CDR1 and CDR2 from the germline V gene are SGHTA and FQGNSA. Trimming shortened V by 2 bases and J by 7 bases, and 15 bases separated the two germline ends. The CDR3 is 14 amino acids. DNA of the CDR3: TGTGCCAGCAGCTTACGTTTCGACAGTCCGGAGCAGTACTTC. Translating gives CASSLRFDSPEQYF. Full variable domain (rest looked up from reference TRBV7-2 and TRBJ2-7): GAGVSQSPSNKVTEKGKDVELRCDPISGHTALYWYRQSLGQGLEFLIYFQGNSAPDKSGLPSDRFSAERTGGSVSTLTIQRTQQEDSAVYLCASSLRFDSPEQYFGPGTRLTVT.